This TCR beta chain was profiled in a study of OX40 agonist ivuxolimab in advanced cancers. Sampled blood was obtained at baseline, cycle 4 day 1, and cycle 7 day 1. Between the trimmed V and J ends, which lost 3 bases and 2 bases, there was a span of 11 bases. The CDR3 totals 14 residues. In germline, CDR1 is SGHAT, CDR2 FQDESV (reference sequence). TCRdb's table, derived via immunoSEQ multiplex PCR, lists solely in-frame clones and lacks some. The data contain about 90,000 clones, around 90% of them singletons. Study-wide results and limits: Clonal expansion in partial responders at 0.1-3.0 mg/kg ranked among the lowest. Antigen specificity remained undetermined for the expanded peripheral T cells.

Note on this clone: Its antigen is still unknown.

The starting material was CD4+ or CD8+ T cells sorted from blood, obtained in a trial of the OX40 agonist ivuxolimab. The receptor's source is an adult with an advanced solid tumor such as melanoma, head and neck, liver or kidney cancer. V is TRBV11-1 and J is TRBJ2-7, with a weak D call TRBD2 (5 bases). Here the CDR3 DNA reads TGTGCCAGCAGCTTCAATTCGGGGACCTACGAGCAGTACTTC. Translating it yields CASSFNSGTYEQYF.